The rows below give T cell receptor beta chains drawn from one sample of a study of blood T cell repertoires in COVID-19. The method was immunoSEQ multiplex PCR; TCRdb's version includes in-frame clones alone and lacks a portion of them. The top ten clones hold about 9.8% of a sample with approximately 210,000 clones, 81% of them seen once. The sample consisted of PBMCs or T cells enriched from blood (not recorded which). Source of these receptors: a woman between 45 and 60 years old with acute COVID-19. CDR3s include the opening cysteine and the closing phenylalanine or tryptophan. The order of the fields is D gene, J gene, V gene, clone size, CDR3 DNA, CDR3 protein. The D gene is left open where the match is weak. Some rows mark clone size as missing; the rest say once, few, many or name a class of expanded clone.

d_gene: TRBD1
j_gene: TRBJ2-7
v_gene: TRBV27
abundance: NA
CDR3nt: TGTGCCAGCAGTACTAGGACAGGGTTGACCTACGAGCAGTACTTC
CDR3aa: CASSTRTGLTYEQYF

d_gene: TRBD2
j_gene: TRBJ2-1
v_gene: TRBV29-1
abundance: NA
CDR3nt: TGCAGCGTAAAAGCGGGGGGGTTGCCTAATGAGCAGTTCTTC
CDR3aa: CSVKAGGLPNEQFF

d_gene: NA
j_gene: TRBJ1-6
v_gene: TRBV7-2
abundance: NA
CDR3nt: TGTGCCAGCAGTTTTGCCGAGGATTCACCCCTCCACTTT
CDR3aa: CASSFAEDSPLHF

d_gene: NA
j_gene: TRBJ2-7
v_gene: TRBV21-1
abundance: NA
CDR3nt: TGTGCCAGCAGCCAAAAGGGCAGGGGCTCCCGTCACGAGCAGTACTTC
CDR3aa: CASSQKGRGSRHEQYF

d_gene: NA
j_gene: TRBJ1-3
v_gene: TRBV7-2
abundance: NA
CDR3nt: TGTGCCAGCAGCTTACGGAGCTCTGGAAACACCATATATTTT
CDR3aa: CASSLRSSGNTIYF

d_gene: NA
j_gene: TRBJ2-3
v_gene: TRBV3-1/TRBV3-2
abundance: NA
CDR3nt: TGTGCCAGCAGCCAAGGAACGGTTGGAGATACGCAGTATTTT
CDR3aa: CASSQGTVGDTQYF

d_gene: NA
j_gene: TRBJ1-3
v_gene: TRBV18
abundance: NA
CDR3nt: TGTGCCAGCTCCCTAATGGGCACCGTGGGAAACACCATATATTTT
CDR3aa: CASSLMGTVGNTIYF

d_gene: NA
j_gene: TRBJ1-3
v_gene: TRBV12-5
abundance: NA
CDR3nt: TGTGCTAGTGGTTTGTCAGGGACTGGAAACACCATATATTTT
CDR3aa: CASGLSGTGNTIYF

d_gene: NA
j_gene: TRBJ2-2
v_gene: TRBV6-5
abundance: few
CDR3nt: TGTGCCACCGAGAATCGAGTTGCCGGGGAGCTGTTTTTT
CDR3aa: CATENRVAGELFF

d_gene: NA
j_gene: TRBJ2-7
v_gene: TRBV30
abundance: NA
CDR3nt: TGTGCCTGGAGCAAACAGGGATCTGGTGAGCAGTACTTC
CDR3aa: CAWSKQGSGEQYF

d_gene: NA
j_gene: TRBJ2-1
v_gene: TRBV6-5
abundance: NA
CDR3nt: TGTGCCAGCAGTTCTATCAGGTCCCGGAATGAGCAGTTCTTC
CDR3aa: CASSSIRSRNEQFF

d_gene: NA
j_gene: TRBJ2-7
v_gene: TRBV18
abundance: NA
CDR3nt: TGTGCCAGCTCACCCGACAAAGCCTACGAGCAGTACTTC
CDR3aa: CASSPDKAYEQYF

d_gene: TRBD1
j_gene: TRBJ2-7
v_gene: TRBV12-3/TRBV12-4
abundance: NA
CDR3nt: TGTGCCAGCAGGACAGGGGGCTCCTACGAGCAGTACTTC
CDR3aa: CASRTGGSYEQYF

d_gene: TRBD2
j_gene: TRBJ2-7
v_gene: TRBV27
abundance: few
CDR3nt: TGTGCCAGCAGTTTACGGGGGACTAGCGGGGGCCAGTTCTCCTACGAGCAGTACTTC
CDR3aa: CASSLRGTSGGQFSYEQYF

d_gene: TRBD1
j_gene: TRBJ2-7
v_gene: TRBV7-8
abundance: NA
CDR3nt: TGTGCCAGCTGCCTGGGGACAGCGAACTACGAGCAGTACTTC
CDR3aa: CASCLGTANYEQYF

d_gene: TRBD1
j_gene: TRBJ2-1
v_gene: TRBV18
abundance: NA
CDR3nt: TGTGCCAGCTCACCTGGACAGGGGACCTACAATGAGCAGTTCTTC
CDR3aa: CASSPGQGTYNEQFF

d_gene: TRBD1
j_gene: TRBJ2-3
v_gene: TRBV19
abundance: NA
CDR3nt: TGTGCCAGTAGTAGACCCCAGGGGGTGGATACGCAGTATTTT
CDR3aa: CASSRPQGVDTQYF

d_gene: NA
j_gene: TRBJ1-4
v_gene: TRBV27
abundance: NA
CDR3nt: TGTGCCAGCAGTGTCTCGGGATTTGAAAAACTGTTTTTT
CDR3aa: CASSVSGFEKLFF

d_gene: TRBD1
j_gene: TRBJ2-5
v_gene: TRBV7-8
abundance: NA
CDR3nt: TGTGCCAGCAGGTCCGGGACAGGGTCAGTGACCCAGTACTTC
CDR3aa: CASRSGTGSVTQYF

d_gene: TRBD2
j_gene: TRBJ2-7
v_gene: TRBV12-3/TRBV12-4
abundance: NA
CDR3nt: TGTGCCAGCAGCTTTAGCGGGAGCTCCCACTTC
CDR3aa: CASSFSGSSHF

d_gene: NA
j_gene: TRBJ1-4
v_gene: TRBV4-1
abundance: NA
CDR3nt: TGCGCCAGCAGCCAGAACAGTGCAACTAATGAAAAACTGTTTTTT
CDR3aa: CASSQNSATNEKLFF

d_gene: TRBD2
j_gene: TRBJ2-3
v_gene: TRBV13
abundance: NA
CDR3nt: TGTGCCAGCAGCTTTTTCTTGGCGGGGGGGAGCACAGATACGCAGTATTTT
CDR3aa: CASSFFLAGGSTDTQYF

d_gene: NA
j_gene: TRBJ2-2
v_gene: TRBV6-4
abundance: NA
CDR3nt: TGTGCCAGCAGTGACTCGAACCTCGATAGTGGGGGGACCGGGGAGCTGTTTTTT
CDR3aa: CASSDSNLDSGGTGELFF

d_gene: TRBD2
j_gene: TRBJ2-5
v_gene: TRBV7-2
abundance: NA
CDR3nt: TGTGCCAGCAGACCACAAGGACTAGCGGGGGAGACCCAGTACTTC
CDR3aa: CASRPQGLAGETQYF

d_gene: NA
j_gene: TRBJ2-7
v_gene: TRBV9
abundance: NA
CDR3nt: TGTGCCAGCAGCGTAGAGCCTAGGGGTCGAGACGAGCAGTACTTC
CDR3aa: CASSVEPRGRDEQYF

d_gene: NA
j_gene: TRBJ1-2
v_gene: TRBV7-8
abundance: NA
CDR3nt: TGTGCCAGCAGCTTATCGTTACAGACCTATGGCTACACCTTC
CDR3aa: CASSLSLQTYGYTF

d_gene: TRBD1
j_gene: TRBJ2-7
v_gene: TRBV14
abundance: NA
CDR3nt: TGTGCCAGCAGCCAAGTCCGGACAGGGTCCGGCGGGGAGCAGTACTTC
CDR3aa: CASSQVRTGSGGEQYF

d_gene: NA
j_gene: TRBJ1-5
v_gene: TRBV4-3
abundance: NA
CDR3nt: TGCGCCAGCAGCCAAGATCTTGGCAGGGGTAATCAGCCCCAGCATTTT
CDR3aa: CASSQDLGRGNQPQHF

d_gene: NA
j_gene: TRBJ1-5
v_gene: TRBV24-1
abundance: NA
CDR3nt: TGTGCCACGGTCTTAGATAGCAATCAGCCCCAGCATTTT
CDR3aa: CATVLDSNQPQHF

d_gene: NA
j_gene: TRBJ1-2
v_gene: TRBV28
abundance: NA
CDR3nt: TGTGCCAGCAGTGATTTTAATAACCGAGGCTATGGCTACACCTTC
CDR3aa: CASSDFNNRGYGYTF

d_gene: TRBD2
j_gene: TRBJ2-2
v_gene: TRBV7-2
abundance: NA
CDR3nt: TGTGCCAGCAGCCCTCAGGCGGGGGGCACCGGGGAGCTGTTTTTT
CDR3aa: CASSPQAGGTGELFF

d_gene: TRBD2
j_gene: TRBJ2-1
v_gene: TRBV9
abundance: NA
CDR3nt: TGTGCCAGCAGCGTAGATGCGTTACGACAAGCGGGAGGGCCTCCCAATGAGCAGTTCTTC
CDR3aa: CASSVDALRQAGGPPNEQFF

d_gene: TRBD1
j_gene: TRBJ1-2
v_gene: TRBV6-5
abundance: NA
CDR3nt: TGTGCCAGCAGAGACGGGGGACAGGGGAGAAGCTACACCTTC
CDR3aa: CASRDGGQGRSYTF

d_gene: NA
j_gene: TRBJ1-1
v_gene: TRBV18
abundance: few
CDR3nt: TGTGCCAGCTCACCATCGACGGGGAACACTGAAGCTTTCTTT
CDR3aa: CASSPSTGNTEAFF

d_gene: NA
j_gene: TRBJ2-2
v_gene: TRBV6-2/TRBV6-3
abundance: NA
CDR3nt: TGTGCCAGCAGTGGTCCGGGACACCCGAACACCGGGGAGCTGTTTTTT
CDR3aa: CASSGPGHPNTGELFF

d_gene: NA
j_gene: TRBJ2-7
v_gene: TRBV28
abundance: NA
CDR3nt: TGTGCCAGCAGTTCGACAGGTCCCTACGAGCAGTACTTC
CDR3aa: CASSSTGPYEQYF

d_gene: TRBD1
j_gene: TRBJ1-1
v_gene: TRBV28
abundance: NA
CDR3nt: TGTGCCAGCAGTTCTCCGACAGGGGGCAAGACTGAAGCTTTCTTT
CDR3aa: CASSSPTGGKTEAFF

d_gene: TRBD1
j_gene: TRBJ1-4
v_gene: TRBV28
abundance: NA
CDR3nt: TGTGCCAGCAGGTCGTGGACAGGGGTTAATGAAAAACTGTTTTTT
CDR3aa: CASRSWTGVNEKLFF

d_gene: NA
j_gene: TRBJ1-2
v_gene: TRBV15
abundance: NA
CDR3nt: TGTGCCACCAGCAGAGATCTCTATGGCTACACCTTC
CDR3aa: CATSRDLYGYTF

d_gene: NA
j_gene: TRBJ1-2
v_gene: TRBV7-2
abundance: NA
CDR3nt: TGTGCCAGCAGCTCAAGCGGGACATCCCATAACTATGGCTACACCTTC
CDR3aa: CASSSSGTSHNYGYTF

d_gene: NA
j_gene: TRBJ2-2
v_gene: TRBV19
abundance: NA
CDR3nt: TGTGCCAGTGGGGATAAGGGAGCAACAAACACCGGGGAGCTGTTTTTT
CDR3aa: CASGDKGATNTGELFF

d_gene: TRBD1
j_gene: TRBJ1-2
v_gene: TRBV28
abundance: NA
CDR3nt: TGTGCCAGCAGTCTCCATAGGGGGCATTATGGCTACACCTTC
CDR3aa: CASSLHRGHYGYTF

d_gene: TRBD2
j_gene: TRBJ2-7
v_gene: TRBV6-5
abundance: NA
CDR3nt: TGTGCCAGCAGTCCTAGCGGGAGGGGGTACGAGCAGTACTTC
CDR3aa: CASSPSGRGYEQYF

d_gene: NA
j_gene: TRBJ2-7
v_gene: TRBV21-1
abundance: NA
CDR3nt: TGTGCCAGCACCAGAATAACAGGGGGCGGATCTTACGAGCAGTACTTC
CDR3aa: CASTRITGGGSYEQYF

d_gene: NA
j_gene: TRBJ2-2
v_gene: TRBV4-2
abundance: NA
CDR3nt: TGTGCCAGCAGCCAATCGAGTTACGCGACCGGGGAGCTGTTTTTT
CDR3aa: CASSQSSYATGELFF

d_gene: NA
j_gene: TRBJ2-7
v_gene: TRBV29-1
abundance: NA
CDR3nt: TGCAGCGTTGAACAGGGTATCCACGAGCAGTACTTC
CDR3aa: CSVEQGIHEQYF

d_gene: TRBD2
j_gene: TRBJ2-1
v_gene: TRBV11-3
abundance: NA
CDR3nt: TGTGCCAGCAGCGCCAGACTAGCGGGGTCGTACAATGAGCAGTTCTTC
CDR3aa: CASSARLAGSYNEQFF

d_gene: TRBD1
j_gene: TRBJ2-1
v_gene: TRBV9
abundance: NA
CDR3nt: TGTGCCAGCAGCGCCTGGACAGGGGATGAGCAGTTCTTC
CDR3aa: CASSAWTGDEQFF

d_gene: TRBD2
j_gene: TRBJ2-5
v_gene: TRBV27
abundance: NA
CDR3nt: TGTGCCAGCAGCGCACTAGCGGGGGGGCGAGAGACCCAGTACTTC
CDR3aa: CASSALAGGRETQYF

d_gene: TRBD2
j_gene: TRBJ2-1
v_gene: TRBV3-1/TRBV3-2
abundance: NA
CDR3nt: TGTGCCAGCAGAGCCAAGTACGCGGGACTAGCGGTCTACAATGAGCAGTTCTTC
CDR3aa: CASRAKYAGLAVYNEQFF

d_gene: TRBD2
j_gene: TRBJ2-5
v_gene: TRBV19
abundance: NA
CDR3nt: TGTGCCAGTAGTGTATACCGGGGGGAAGGAGAGACCCAGTACTTC
CDR3aa: CASSVYRGEGETQYF

d_gene: NA
j_gene: TRBJ2-7
v_gene: TRBV2
abundance: NA
CDR3nt: TGTGCCAGCAACCTATTAAGTTCGGGCGAGCAGTACTTC
CDR3aa: CASNLLSSGEQYF

d_gene: TRBD2
j_gene: TRBJ2-3
v_gene: TRBV4-2
abundance: NA
CDR3nt: TGTGCCAGCAGCCAAGCCATGGCGCAAGCGCGGGAGCTCACGACAGATACGCAGTATTTT
CDR3aa: CASSQAMAQARELTTDTQYF